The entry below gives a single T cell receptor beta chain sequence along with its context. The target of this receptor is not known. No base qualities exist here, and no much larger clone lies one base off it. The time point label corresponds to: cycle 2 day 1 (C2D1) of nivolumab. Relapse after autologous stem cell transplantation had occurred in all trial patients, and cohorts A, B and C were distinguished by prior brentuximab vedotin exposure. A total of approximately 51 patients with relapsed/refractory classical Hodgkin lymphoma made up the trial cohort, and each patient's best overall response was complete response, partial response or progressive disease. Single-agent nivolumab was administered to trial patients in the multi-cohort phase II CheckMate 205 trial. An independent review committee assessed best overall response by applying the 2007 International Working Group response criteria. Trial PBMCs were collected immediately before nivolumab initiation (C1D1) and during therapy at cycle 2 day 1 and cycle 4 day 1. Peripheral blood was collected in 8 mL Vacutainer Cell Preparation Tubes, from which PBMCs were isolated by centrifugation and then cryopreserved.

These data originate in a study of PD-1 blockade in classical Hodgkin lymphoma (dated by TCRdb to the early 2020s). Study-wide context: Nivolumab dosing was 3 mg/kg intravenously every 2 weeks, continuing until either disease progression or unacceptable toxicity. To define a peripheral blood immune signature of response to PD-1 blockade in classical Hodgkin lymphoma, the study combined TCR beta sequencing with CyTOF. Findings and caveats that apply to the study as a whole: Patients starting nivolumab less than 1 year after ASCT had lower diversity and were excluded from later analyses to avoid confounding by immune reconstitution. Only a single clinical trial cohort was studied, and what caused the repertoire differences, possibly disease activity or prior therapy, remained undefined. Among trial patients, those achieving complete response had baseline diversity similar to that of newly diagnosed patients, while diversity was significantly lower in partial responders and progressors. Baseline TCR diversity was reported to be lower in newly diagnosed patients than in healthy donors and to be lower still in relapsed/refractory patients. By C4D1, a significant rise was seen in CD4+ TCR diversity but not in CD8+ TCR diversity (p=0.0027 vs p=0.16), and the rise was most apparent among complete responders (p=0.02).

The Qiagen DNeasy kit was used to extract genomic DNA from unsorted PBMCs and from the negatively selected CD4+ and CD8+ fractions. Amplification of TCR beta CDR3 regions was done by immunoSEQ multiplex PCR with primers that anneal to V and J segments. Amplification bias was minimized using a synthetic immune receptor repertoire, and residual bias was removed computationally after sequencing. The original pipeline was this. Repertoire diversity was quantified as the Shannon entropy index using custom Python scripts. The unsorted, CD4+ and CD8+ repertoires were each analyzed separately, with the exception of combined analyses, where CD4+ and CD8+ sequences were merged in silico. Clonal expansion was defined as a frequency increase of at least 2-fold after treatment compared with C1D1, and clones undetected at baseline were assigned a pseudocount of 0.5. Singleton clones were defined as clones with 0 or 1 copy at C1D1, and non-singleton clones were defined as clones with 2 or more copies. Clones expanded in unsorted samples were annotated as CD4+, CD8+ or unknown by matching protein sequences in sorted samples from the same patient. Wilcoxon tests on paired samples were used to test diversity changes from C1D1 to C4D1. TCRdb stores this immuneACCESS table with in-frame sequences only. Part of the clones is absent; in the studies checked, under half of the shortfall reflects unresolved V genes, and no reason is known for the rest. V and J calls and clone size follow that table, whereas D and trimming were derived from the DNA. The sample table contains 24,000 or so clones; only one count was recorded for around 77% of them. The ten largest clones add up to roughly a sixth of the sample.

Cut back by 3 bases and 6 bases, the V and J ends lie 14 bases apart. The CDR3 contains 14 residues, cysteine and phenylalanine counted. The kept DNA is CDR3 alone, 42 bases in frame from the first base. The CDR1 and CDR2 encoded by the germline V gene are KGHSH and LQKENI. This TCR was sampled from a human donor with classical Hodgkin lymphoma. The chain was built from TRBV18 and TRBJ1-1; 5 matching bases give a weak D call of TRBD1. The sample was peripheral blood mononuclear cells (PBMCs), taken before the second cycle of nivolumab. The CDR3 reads CASSPVGASPEAFF. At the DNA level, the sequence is TGTGCCAGCTCACCGGTAGGGGCGAGTCCTGAAGCTTTCTTT.